There are a few counts of the clone carrying this TCR beta chain. Repertoires were generated with immunoSEQ multiplex PCR, while TCRdb's copy carries only in-frame clones and drops some. The sample carries 200,000 to 250,000 clones, over 75% recorded once. The data derive from a study of blood T cell repertoires in COVID-19. Study in general: COVID-19 samples from acute and convalescent phases originated in the United States, Italy and Spain. T cells, B-cell-depleted T cells, or PBMCs supplied cDNA or gDNA.

Patients in Seattle were enrolled during active infection, then followed longitudinally. V was shortened by 6 bases and J by 7 bases, with 17 bases between the two germline ends. The CDR3 loop spans 14 amino acids. The germline V gene has CDR1 MRHNA and CDR2 SNTAGT. This receptor was identified in a man aged 45-65 years with COVID-19, enrolled during active disease. Material: peripheral blood. The V gene is TRBV6-4, the J gene TRBJ2-3; TRBD2 might be the D (6 bases). CDR3 in DNA: TGTGCCAGCAGAAATTTCCGGGACTCGAATACGCAGTATTTT. As protein: CASRNFRDSNTQYF.